Below, one TCR beta chain is given with its context. At baseline, cycle 4 day 1, and cycle 7 day 1, blood was sampled. Generated by immunoSEQ multiplex PCR, the TCRdb table keeps only in-frame clones and is missing some. Seen here are some 60,000 clones, roughly nine tenths observed once, and the top ten hold 14%. Trimming stripped 8 bases from V and 5 bases from J, with 19 bases between. CDR3 size: 14 residues. These data are taken from a study of OX40 agonist ivuxolimab in advanced cancers. This TCR came from an adult with an advanced solid tumor such as melanoma, head and neck, liver or kidney cancer. The chain recombines TRBV23-1 with TRBJ2-7; D may match TRBD1 or TRBD2 (5 bases each). Being an ORF, TRBV23-1 has a function that is uncertain. Sample: CD4+ or CD8+ T cells sorted from blood, taken in a trial of the OX40 agonist ivuxolimab. CDR3 coding DNA: TGCGCCAGCCCCCCAGCGGCCAGGGCCGACGAGCAGTACTTC. It translates to CASPPAARADEQYF.